A single sample is the source of the 21 T cell receptor beta chains below, sequenced in a study of shared clonotypes between healthy human individuals. Profiling relied on immunoSEQ multiplex PCR, and the TCRdb table lists in-frame clones only, not all of them. Here the sample spans some 2,400,000 clones, approximately 94% being singletons. The sequenced material came from naive CD4+ T cells sorted from blood. Subset of the sample: CD45RA+ positively selected. These receptors were taken from a man between 18 and 29 years old in good health.

This clone came up once. The rearrangement joins TRBV10-3 to TRBJ1-2, with D perhaps matching TRBD1 (5 bases). The V end lost 2 bases, the J end lost 7 bases, and 8 bases lay between the germline ends. CDR1 is ENHRY, CDR2 SYGVKD, per germline. This CDR3 has 12 amino acids. The CDR3 loop reads CAISEGGSGYTF. The CDR3 coding sequence is TGTGCCATCAGTGAGGGGGGAAGTGGCTACACCTTC.

The rearrangement joins TRBV11-2 to TRBJ1-3; D remains ambiguous. Trimming left V 5 bases short and J 0 bases short, with 17 bases between. Looked up from germline, CDR1 is SGHAT and CDR2 is FQNNGV. The CDR3 runs to 17 residues. In DNA, the CDR3 is TGTGCCAGCAGCGGAAGGGCAGAATTCAACTCTGGAAACACCATATATTTT. Its translation: CASSGRAEFNSGNTIYF.

As concerns this clone: The junction and the germline gene differ at one end; a read error may be behind it. The chain combines TRBV7-7 with TRBJ1-4, with D unresolved. Germline CDR1 is SSHAT and CDR2 is FNYEAQ (reference sequence). The CDR3 runs 17 residues. DNA of the CDR3: TGTGCTAGCAGCCGCGGACGGGAAGGTACTCGAGGTGAAAAACTGTTTTTT. This codes for CASSRGREGTRGEKLFF.

This clone came up once. The chain carries TRBV10-3 and TRBJ2-5; D is unresolved. Germline V lookup: CDR1 ENHRY, CDR2 SYGVKD. This CDR3 is 15 amino acids long. Trimming removed 6 bases at V and 2 bases at J, with 16 bases between. The CDR3 loop reads CAIRAGSAVQETQYF. CDR3 sequence (DNA): TGTGCCATCAGGGCAGGCTCGGCAGTTCAAGAGACCCAGTACTTC.

Concerning this clone: This sample includes further DNA sequences coding for the same CDR3. The J gene is TRBJ1-3, the V gene TRBV7-9, with no clear D. This CDR3 contains 15 residues. Trimming left V 1 base short and J 0 bases short, with 7 bases between. Germline V gene lookup returns CDR1 SEHNR and CDR2 FQNEAQ (reference sequence). The CDR3 DNA sequence: TGTGCCAGCAGCTTAGTAGGGAGCTCTGGAAACACCATATATTTT. Its translation: CASSLVGSSGNTIYF.

This chain connects TRBV14 to TRBJ2-3, with D perhaps TRBD2 (6 bases). The germline gives CDR1 SGHDN, CDR2 FVKESK. This CDR3 is 15 amino acids long. Trimming removed 6 bases at V and 1 base at J, with 14 bases between. In DNA form, the CDR3 reads TGTGCCAGCAGTTCCTACGGGGGAGGCACAGATACGCAGTATTTT. Translation gives CASSSYGGGTDTQYF.

V is TRBV19 and J is TRBJ1-4; a possible D gene is TRBD1 (6 bases). This CDR3 spans 14 amino acids. The germline CDR1 and CDR2 sequences are LNHDA and SQIVND (reference sequence). Between the trimmed V and J ends, which lost 9 bases and 4 bases, there was a span of 15 bases. The CDR3, as DNA: TGTGCCAGCGCATCAGGGGACCTTAATGAAAAACTGTTTTTT. Translated: CASASGDLNEKLFF. The full variable domain, in which reference TRBV19 and TRBJ1-4 provide the parts outside the CDR3, is DGGITQSPKYLFRKEGQNVTLSCEQNLNHDAMYWYRQDPGQGLRLIYYSQIVNDFQKGDIAEGYSVSREKKESFPLTVTSAQKNPTAFYLCASASGDLNEKLFFGSGTQLSVL.

The rearrangement uses TRBV19 and TRBJ2-5; no clear D gene. This CDR3 region has 12 residues. Germline CDR1 LNHDA, CDR2 SQIVND (reference sequence). Trimming took 3 bases from V and 4 from J, leaving 6 bases between them. CDR3 residues: CASSINGETQYF. CDR3 nucleotide sequence: TGTGCCAGTAGTATTAACGGAGAGACCCAGTACTTC.

This rearrangement joins TRBV6-5 to TRBJ1-2; tentative D call: TRBD1 (6 bases). Trimming removed 6 bases from V and 3 bases from J, with 14 bases in between. CDR3 size: 14 residues. The germline gives CDR1 MNHEY, CDR2 SVGAGI. The CDR3 sequence: CASRVGGLHYGYTF. In DNA form, the CDR3 reads TGTGCCAGCAGAGTTGGGGGGCTTCACTATGGCTACACCTTC.

V usage is TRBV7-9 and J usage is TRBJ2-5; D ambiguous. This CDR3 has 13 residues. The germline V gene encodes CDR1 SEHNR and CDR2 FQNEAQ (reference sequence). The V gene lost 1 base and the J gene lost 5 bases, with 8 bases spanning the gap. The CDR3 here is CASSLDLAETQYF. The CDR3 region has the DNA TGTGCCAGCAGCTTAGACCTTGCGGAGACCCAGTACTTC. The full variable domain, its missing parts supplied by reference TRBV7-9 and TRBJ2-5, is DTGVSQNPRHKITKRGQNVTFRCDPISEHNRLYWYRQTLGQGPEFLTYFQNEAQLEKSRLLSDRFSAERPKGSFSTLEIQRTEQGDSAMYLCASSLDLAETQYFGPGTRLLVL.

The chain links TRBV4-1 to TRBJ1-6; 8 bases line up with TRBD1. Germline loops: CDR1 MGHRA, CDR2 YSYEKL. The CDR3 extends over 14 amino acids. V was pared by 1 base and J by 8 bases, with 1 base of the junction left unmatched. This chain's CDR3 is CASSQADRDSPLHF. DNA for the CDR3: TGCGCCAGCAGCCAAGCGGACAGGGATTCACCCCTCCACTTT.

CDR3 sequence reads: CASSYDRRNQPQHF. Written as DNA, the CDR3 is TGTGCCAGCAGCTACGACAGGAGAAATCAGCCCCAGCATTTT. V and J are TRBV28 and TRBJ1-5; a weak D match, TRBD1 (6 bases). From germline, CDR1 is MDHEN and CDR2 SYDVKM. CDR3 length: 14 residues. Trimming removed 6 bases at V and 4 bases at J, with 13 bases between.

The rearrangement links TRBV13 to TRBJ2-2; TRBD2 aligns across 8 bases. The germline gives CDR1 PRHDT, CDR2 FYEKMQ (reference sequence). Trimming at V came to 1 base and at J to 6 bases, leaving 4 bases not matched to a gene. The CDR3 consists of 15 residues. CDR3 coding DNA: TGTGCCAGCAGCTTAGACGGGGGGGCCCCCGGGGAGCTGTTTTTT. Translated, it gives CASSLDGGAPGELFF.

This sequence joins TRBV7-9 and TRBJ2-7; 12 nucleotides align to TRBD1. The ends lost 10 bases at V and 6 bases at J; junction bases unmatched: 4. The CDR3 consists of 12 residues. Germline-derived CDR1 and CDR2 are SEHNR and FQNEAQ (reference sequence). CDR3 amino acids: CATGTGGGEQYF. In nucleotides, the CDR3 is TGTGCCACCGGGACAGGGGGCGGCGAGCAGTACTTC.

This chain connects TRBV28 to TRBJ1-4; tentatively, D is TRBD1 (6 bases). This CDR3 comprises 12 residues. V shed 4 bases and J shed 11 bases, with 11 bases lying between them. Germline CDR1 reads MDHEN; CDR2 reads SYDVKM. In nucleotides, the CDR3 is TGTGCCAGCAGTTCCCCAGGACAGAAACTGTTTTTT. Translated, it gives CASSSPGQKLFF.

The chain links TRBV7-9 to TRBJ1-3; D is unresolved. Between the trimmed V and J ends, which lost 1 base and 0 bases, there was a span of 4 bases. CDR1 SEHNR and CDR2 FQNEAQ come from the germline V gene (reference sequence). This CDR3 is 14 amino acids long. The CDR3 here is CASSLVDSGNTIYF. The DNA for the CDR3 is TGTGCCAGCAGCTTAGTGGACTCTGGAAACACCATATATTTT.

The J gene is TRBJ2-3, the V gene TRBV6-6, with TRBD2 identical over 14 bases. In germline, CDR1 is MNHNY, CDR2 SVGAGI (reference sequence). Trimming took 5 bases from V and 4 from J; bases not matched to a gene: 2. This CDR3 region has 15 residues. In nucleotides, the CDR3 is TGTGCCAGCAGTCAGACTAGCGGGGGGGCAGATACGCAGTATTTT. Its translation is CASSQTSGGADTQYF.

This clone occurred once. J is TRBJ2-6 and V is TRBV5-1, with TRBD2 matching over 8 bases. This CDR3 has 18 residues. Germline values: CDR1 SGHRS, CDR2 YFSETQ. The ends lost 4 bases at V and 3 bases at J; junction bases unmatched: 12. The CDR3 loop is CASSPQTSASLGANVLTF. DNA of the CDR3: TGCGCCAGCAGCCCACAGACTAGCGCGTCCCTTGGGGCCAACGTCCTGACTTTC.

V and J are TRBV11-3 and TRBJ2-3; D gene ambiguous. Germline lookup yields CDR1 SGHNT and CDR2 YENEEA. The V gene lost 5 bases and the J gene lost 3 bases, with 12 bases spanning the gap. The CDR3 is 14 residues long. CDR3 in amino acids: CASSPGTRTDTQYF. The CDR3 nucleotides read TGTGCCAGCAGCCCGGGCACCAGAACAGATACGCAGTATTTT.

The chain carries TRBV10-3 and TRBJ1-2; a possible D gene is TRBD1 (5 bases). Germline assignment: CDR1 ENHRY and CDR2 SYGVKD. V lost 4 bases and J lost 5, with 11 bases in between. The length of the CDR3 is 13 residues. Here the CDR3 DNA reads TGTGCCATCAGTGCTCAGGGAGGGTATGGCTACACCTTC. Translated: CAISAQGGYGYTF.

This clone was detected only once. V usage is TRBV18 and J usage is TRBJ2-7; D is perhaps TRBD1 or TRBD2 (5 bases each). The CDR3 loop spans 14 amino acids. V was cut by 6 bases and J by 2 bases, with 14 bases left in between. CDR1 is KGHSH, CDR2 LQKENI, per germline. The CDR3 DNA follows: TGTGCCAGCTCCCAGGGAGAGGGACCCTACGAGCAGTACTTC. Translated: CASSQGEGPYEQYF.